These T cell receptor beta chains were read from a single sample in a study of T cell responses to AZD1222 COVID-19 vaccine. The data were produced by immunoSEQ multiplex PCR, yet TCRdb's version contains in-frame clones alone and is incomplete. This sample has 150,000 to 200,000 clones, with 90% to 95% found just once. The sequenced sample was peripheral blood, obtained on day 0 of AZD1222 vaccination. Every receptor here comes from an adult in good health. CDR3s include the opening cysteine and the closing phenylalanine or tryptophan. A D gene is named only where the DNA matches it firmly. Not every row has a clone size; where given, it reads once, few, many or a size class.

clone size	D gene	V gene	J gene	CDR3 DNA	CDR3 protein
NA	NA	TRBV4-1	TRBJ2-7	TGCGCCAGCAGCCCCCTGGTGGGTGACTACGAGCAGTACTTC	CASSPLVGDYEQYF
NA	NA	TRBV7-8	TRBJ1-1	TGTGCCAGCAGCTTAGTGGGGACCTCTGAAGCTTTCTTT	CASSLVGTSEAFF
NA	NA	TRBV19	TRBJ2-2	TGTGCCAGTAGGGGGACCGGGGAGCTGTTTTTT	CASRGTGELFF
NA	TRBD2	TRBV6-6	TRBJ2-7	TGTGCCAGCTTAGCGGGAAGTTACGAGCAGTACTTC	CASLAGSYEQYF
NA	TRBD2	TRBV11-3	TRBJ2-1	TGTGCCAGCAGCCCACGACTAGCGGGGGACAATGAGCAGTTCTTC	CASSPRLAGDNEQFF
NA	NA	TRBV9	TRBJ2-7	TGTGCCAGCAGCCCTCCCTCCTACGAGCAGTACTTC	CASSPPSYEQYF
NA	TRBD1	TRBV19	TRBJ1-1	TGTGCCAGTATCAAATACAGGGGGCGCAGAACTGAAGCTTTCTTT	CASIKYRGRRTEAFF
NA	NA	TRBV27	TRBJ2-7	TGTGCCAGCGGTACCGACGGACAGTTCCTAGGGCAGTACTTC	CASGTDGQFLGQYF
NA	NA	TRBV7-9	TRBJ2-7	TGTGCCAGCAGCTTAGAGGCAGGGGCCTACGAGCAGTACTTC	CASSLEAGAYEQYF
NA	NA	TRBV18	TRBJ2-1	TGTGCCAGCTCAAACACTGACAGCCTCTACAATGAGCAGTTCTTC	CASSNTDSLYNEQFF
NA	NA	TRBV4-1	TRBJ1-3	TGCGCCAGCAGCCAGGGGTCTGGAAACACCATATATTTT	CASSQGSGNTIYF
NA	TRBD2	TRBV5-1	TRBJ2-3	TGCGCCAGCAGCTCCCAGCGGGAGGATTACACAGATACGCAGTATTTT	CASSSQREDYTDTQYF
NA	TRBD1	TRBV5-1	TRBJ1-3	TGCGCCAGCAGCTGGGACAGCCGGTCTGGAAACACCATATATTTT	CASSWDSRSGNTIYF
NA	TRBD2	TRBV11-2	TRBJ2-1	TGTGCCAGCAGTCCAGAGGCGCTTCCGGGACTAGCGGGAGGGCTGCATCGCAATGAGCAGTTCTTC	CASSPEALPGLAGGLHRNEQFF
NA	NA	TRBV5-1	TRBJ1-5	TGCGCCAGCAGCTTGGAGGCCAGTCCTAATCAGCCCCAGCATTTT	CASSLEASPNQPQHF
NA	NA	TRBV30	TRBJ2-7	TGTGCCTGGAGTGTACGGGGTTGGGGAAAAGACTACGAGCAGTACTTC	CAWSVRGWGKDYEQYF
NA	NA	TRBV29-1	TRBJ1-5	TGCAGCGTTGATTATGGGGCCGGGCAGCCCCAGCATTTT	CSVDYGAGQPQHF
NA	TRBD1	TRBV11-1	TRBJ2-5	TGTGCCAGCAGCTTAGGGGACAGCGAACAAGAGACCCAGTACTTC	CASSLGDSEQETQYF
NA	TRBD1	TRBV10-3	TRBJ2-7	TGTGCCATCAGTGAGACCGACGGACAGGACGAGCAGTACTTC	CAISETDGQDEQYF
NA	NA	TRBV4-1	TRBJ2-1	TGCGCCAGCCGGACAGAGAACAATGAGCAGTTCTTC	CASRTENNEQFF
NA	NA	TRBV24-1	TRBJ1-2	TGTGCCACCAGTGACCCGACGACAGGTCACAGAGGCTACACCTTC	CATSDPTTGHRGYTF
once	NA	TRBV27	TRBJ1-1	TGTGCCAGCAGTTTAGCAGGGCTGACGAACACTGAAGCTTTCTTT	CASSLAGLTNTEAFF
NA	NA	TRBV10-2	TRBJ2-7	TGCGCCAGCAGTGAGCTAGGACAGTCCGCCGACGAGCAGTACTTC	CASSELGQSADEQYF
NA	TRBD2	TRBV5-1	TRBJ2-2	TGCGCCAGCAGCATAAACCGGGGACTAGCAGACACCGGGGAGCTGTTTTTT	CASSINRGLADTGELFF
NA	TRBD2	TRBV27	TRBJ2-5	TGTGCCAGCAGCGAATCTAGCGGGAGATATGAGACCCAGTACTTC	CASSESSGRYETQYF
NA	NA	TRBV28	TRBJ1-2	TGTGCCAGCAGCAGGGTGGGTACTGGCTACACCTTC	CASSRVGTGYTF
NA	TRBD1	TRBV4-3	TRBJ1-3	TGCGCCAGCAGCCAGATAGGACAGGCGTTCTCTGGAAACACCATATATTTT	CASSQIGQAFSGNTIYF
NA	TRBD2	TRBV5-4	TRBJ2-2	TGTGCCAGCAGATCACCCGATAGCGGGAGAAACACCGGGGAGCTGTTTTTT	CASRSPDSGRNTGELFF
NA	NA	TRBV28	TRBJ1-5	TGTGCCAGCAGTCCCCTTAGGTATCAGCCCCAGCATTTT	CASSPLRYQPQHF
NA	NA	TRBV11-3	TRBJ2-5	TGTGCCAGCACCCTGGGGGCAGAGACCCAGTACTTC	CASTLGAETQYF
NA	NA	TRBV18	TRBJ2-5	TGTGCCAGCTCCGCGGTGTTCAAAGAGACCCAGTACTTC	CASSAVFKETQYF
NA	NA	TRBV4-1	TRBJ1-4	TGCGCCAGCAGCCAGCTAAGGCAGAGAAATGAAAAACTGTTTTTT	CASSQLRQRNEKLFF
once	NA	TRBV7-9	TRBJ2-4	TGTGCCAGCAGCTTCGGGACCCCCAAAAACATTCAGTACTTC	CASSFGTPKNIQYF
NA	NA	TRBV6-1	TRBJ1-5	TGTGCCAGCAGTGAACCGGCGGGATGGGGCCTGAATCAGCCCCAGCATTTT	CASSEPAGWGLNQPQHF
NA	TRBD2	TRBV30	TRBJ2-5	TGTGCCTGGAGTGTAACTAGCGGGAGTAGAGAGACCCAGTACTTC	CAWSVTSGSRETQYF
NA	TRBD1	TRBV15	TRBJ1-2	TGTGCCACCAGCAGAGCCGTGGGACAGAACTATGGCTACACCTTC	CATSRAVGQNYGYTF
once	NA	TRBV4-3	TRBJ2-2	TGCGCCAGCAGCCAGGTCCCGCAACCGAACACCGGGGAGCTGTTTTTT	CASSQVPQPNTGELFF
few	TRBD1	TRBV29-1	TRBJ2-2	TGCAGCGTTGAGGGGGGACAGGTGGTCGGGGAGCTGTTTTTT	CSVEGGQVVGELFF
NA	TRBD2	TRBV5-1	TRBJ2-1	TGCGCCAGCAGCTTGGTGGCTAGCGGGAGCAATGAGCAGTTCTTC	CASSLVASGSNEQFF
NA	NA	TRBV5-1	TRBJ1-1	TGCGCCAGCAGCCCACAGTTTGAAGCTTTCTTT	CASSPQFEAFF
NA	TRBD1	TRBV4-1	TRBJ1-1	TGCGCCAGCAGCCAATATACCCGGACAGGGAGCGACACTGAAGCTTTCTTT	CASSQYTRTGSDTEAFF
NA	NA	TRBV5-1	TRBJ2-5	TGCGCCAGCAGCTTGGCCGACTCCCCCGGCGAGACCCAGTACTTC	CASSLADSPGETQYF
NA	TRBD2	TRBV5-4	TRBJ2-5	TGTGCCACCAACCTTGGACTAGCGGGAGCCCAGTACTTC	CATNLGLAGAQYF
NA	NA	TRBV6-5	TRBJ1-1	TGTGCCAGCAGTTTCCCTAAACTGGCGGTCACTGAAGCTTTCTTT	CASSFPKLAVTEAFF
NA	NA	TRBV30	TRBJ1-2	TGTGCCTGGAGTGTAAGGGGGAATGGCTACACCTTC	CAWSVRGNGYTF
NA	NA	TRBV6-5	TRBJ2-7	TGTGCCAGCACCGAGAGGGGGAGGGCCTACGAGCAGTACTTC	CASTERGRAYEQYF